This T cell receptor (beta chain) stems from a study of neurological immune-mediated disorders. The authors produced cDNA by 5'RACE using 10-nucleotide random UMIs. TCRdb processed the 5' RACE reads anew with MiXCR; each CDR3 protein has one entry. The data show approximately 130,000 distinct CDR3 sequences, around 3% seen once. This clonotype showed up many times. Its antigen is unidentified. Findings and caveats of the study: Multiple sclerosis patients had less TCR clonal expansion than even healthy controls, unlike HTLV-1-associated myelopathy.

The CDR3 runs to 13 residues. Between the trimmed V and J ends, which lost 3 bases and 4 bases, there was a span of 13 bases. CDR1 and CDR2 (germline): SQVTM, ANQGSEA. The TCR was taken from a woman aged 30 to 39 with multiple sclerosis. This chain connects TRBV29-1 to TRBJ2-7; tentative D call: TRBD2 (6 bases). The sample taken for sequencing was PBMCs. The DNA of the CDR3 is TGCAGCGTTGAGGGAGGAGCCCCTTACGAGCAGTACTTC. Translated: CSVEGGAPYEQYF.